The sequence of this TCR beta chain was determined in a study of response to subunit inactivated influenza vaccine. Findings and caveats of the study: Seasonal influenza vaccination, on each occasion, was suggested by the authors to recruit few new T cells.

Notes on this clonotype: Its antigen is unidentified.

TCRdb processed the RT-PCR reads anew with MiXCR; each CDR3 protein has one entry. The sample yields roughly 700,000 distinct CDR3 sequences, 15% to 19% seen once. The J segment lost 7 bases and the V segment lost 8 bases, leaving 3 bases of the junction unmatched. CDR3 size: 12 residues. Material: PBMCs from blood, obtained about 13 days after vaccination. The rearrangement joins TRBV12-3 or TRBV12-4 to TRBJ2-5; TRBD2 aligns across 11 bases. The sequence was collected from a man aged 50-60 years who received an inactivated influenza vaccine. CDR3 region: CASRLAGGTQYF. CDR3 in DNA: TGTGCCAGCCGTCTAGCGGGGGGGACCCAGTACTTC.